The rows below give T cell receptor beta chains drawn from one sample of a study of T-cell memory formation after mild COVID-19. TCRdb recomputed calls from the 5' RACE reads with MiXCR, one row per CDR3 protein. Here the sample spans roughly 600,000 distinct CDR3 sequences, roughly 18% being singletons. Sequencing was performed on PBMCs or a T cell subset sorted from them (not recorded which). These receptor sequences come from an adult woman who had mild COVID-19 (a few samples of this study predate the infection). Cell type and time point are not known. Both conserved end residues are part of each CDR3. The D gene is left open where the match is weak. Part of the rows lack a size; the others show once, few, many or a class for expanded clones.

j_gene	v_gene	len	abundance	d_gene	CDR3aa	CDR3nt
TRBJ2-1	TRBV7-2	14	few	-	CASSLRPRENEQFF	TGTGCCAGCAGCTTAAGACCCAGGGAAAATGAGCAGTTCTTC
TRBJ2-1	TRBV12-5	15	-	-	CAGGLGLSSYNEQFF	TGTGCTGGTGGTTTGGGCCTGAGCTCCTACAATGAGCAGTTCTTC
TRBJ2-7	TRBV6-2/TRBV6-3	14	-	-	CASSTGQPAYEQYF	TGTGCCAGCAGTACCGGACAGCCAGCCTACGAGCAGTACTTC
TRBJ2-7	TRBV4-2	20	-	TRBD2	CASSQVSTAGGLRPLDEQYF	TGTGCCAGCAGCCAAGTTTCTACCGCGGGGGGACTCCGGCCCCTGGACGAGCAGTACTTC
TRBJ1-1	TRBV7-9	14	few	-	CASSLTLGGGEAFF	TGTGCCAGCAGCCTAACCCTGGGTGGGGGTGAAGCTTTCTTT
TRBJ1-3	TRBV24-1	15	-	-	CATSDPKSSGNTIYF	TGTGCCACCAGTGATCCCAAGAGCTCTGGAAACACCATATATTTT
TRBJ2-2	TRBV29-1	13	few	-	CSVIPENTGELFF	TGCAGCGTTATACCAGAAAACACCGGGGAGCTGTTTTTT
TRBJ2-7	TRBV7-2	16	-	TRBD2	CASSSGWAGGIYEQYF	TGTGCCAGCAGCTCAGGTTGGGCGGGAGGGATCTACGAGCAGTACTTC
TRBJ2-1	TRBV19	16	-	TRBD2	CASSIVGLAEFNEQFF	TGTGCCAGTAGTATAGTTGGACTAGCGGAGTTCAATGAGCAGTTCTTC
TRBJ2-7	TRBV15	18	few	TRBD2	CATSREKTSGGLLHKQYF	TGTGCCACCAGCAGAGAAAAGACTAGCGGGGGGCTCCTTCACAAGCAGTACTTC
TRBJ1-4	TRBV19	17	-	TRBD1	CASMPRDRGRFSEKLFF	TGTGCCAGTATGCCCCGGGACAGGGGGCGCTTCTCTGAAAAACTGTTTTTT
TRBJ1-2	TRBV6-1	17	-	TRBD1	CATLRHIEDRGSSGYTF	TGTGCCACCCTCCGGCATATTGAAGACAGGGGTAGCTCTGGCTACACCTTC
TRBJ2-7	TRBV30	13	few	TRBD2	CAWSGTSGAGQYF	TGTGCCTGGTCTGGGACTAGCGGGGCGGGGCAGTACTTC
TRBJ2-3	TRBV13	15	few	-	CASSFERTDTDTQYF	TGTGCCAGCAGCTTTGAACGGACTGACACAGATACGCAGTATTTT